This T cell receptor beta chain stems from a study of regulatory T cells in long-lasting Graves disease. Unmatched junction bases numbered 6, after V lost 4 bases and J lost 3 bases. Germline CDR1 and CDR2: LGHDT and YNNKEL (reference sequence). CDR3 length equals 15 residues. This clonotype was detected a few times. Relying on iRepertoire HTBI primers and Arm-PCR of CDR3 regions, the team built TCR beta libraries. TCRdb processed the multiplex PCR reads anew with MiXCR; each CDR3 protein has one entry. The sample consists of about 420,000 distinct CDR3 sequences, 16% of them appearing once. Time point meaning: newly diagnosed GD, antithyroid drugs for less than 3 months. PBMCs were the source of the RNA used for TCR sequencing. These data were also reused for a study on T cells in Graves' hyperthyroidism and ophthalmopathy.

This chain connects TRBV3-1 to TRBJ1-3; 7 bases match TRBD1. Material: peripheral blood mononuclear cells (PBMCs), obtained at new diagnosis, from a patient treated with antithyroid drugs. The sequence derives from a woman aged 18-30 years with Graves disease. Here the CDR3 reads CASSPQTGVGNTIYF. The CDR3 DNA follows: TGTGCCAGCAGCCCTCAAACAGGGGTTGGAAACACCATATATTTT. Drawing the rest from reference TRBV3-1 and TRBJ1-3, the complete variable domain is DTAVSQTPKYLVTQMGNDKSIKCEQNLGHDTMYWYKQDSKKFLKIMFSYNNKELIINETVPNRFSPKSPDKAHLNLHINSLELGDSAVYFCASSPQTGVGNTIYFGEGSWLTVV.